The entry below gives a single TCR beta chain sequence along with its context. As yet, its antigen is unknown. Germline CDR1 reads SNHLY; CDR2 reads FYNNEI. The CDR3 covers 16 residues. TCRdb reprocessed the 5' RACE reads, with one entry per CDR3 protein and no DNA. The data include roughly 380,000 distinct CDR3 sequences; the top ten clones carry roughly 5.5%. This entry comes from a study of T cells expressing NK-cell markers. Study context: It was sorted CD3+CD56+NKG2C+, CD3+CD56+NKG2C- and CD3+CD56-NKG2C+ T cells that supplied the TCR beta repertoires. Findings and limits, study-wide: In a group of 5 to 7 donors, dominant NKG2C+ clonotypes represented roughly 1.0-7.0% of CD8+ T cells. Among several donors, these clonotypes also ranked first in the CD3+CD56-NKG2C+ fraction. The study did not resolve the HCMV specificity of expanded NKG2C+ T cell clones.

The chain uses TRBV2 and TRBJ2-6; the TCRdb call, TRBD1, lacks DNA for checking. Sequencing was performed on blood T cells: a sorted CD56 or NKG2C T cell subset, CD4+ or CD8+ T cells, or bulk PBMC T cells (not recorded which). This sequence was found in a man between 18 and 69 years old in good health. The CDR3: CASDRDRNSGANVLTF. The full variable domain, rest sourced from reference TRBV2 and TRBJ2-6, is EPEVTQTPSHQVTQMGQEVILRCVPISNHLYFYWYRQILGQKVEFLVSFYNNEISEKSEIFDDQFSVERPDGSNFTLKIRSTKLEDSAMYFCASDRDRNSGANVLTFGAGSRLTVL.